The rows below give T cell receptor beta chains drawn from one sample of a study of T cells after yellow fever vaccination. One entry per CDR3 protein results from TCRdb running MiXCR on the 5' RACE reads. Counted here are hundreds of thousands of distinct CDR3 sequences, about 12% occurring once; the ten biggest clones make up 15%. The specimen was PBMCs, collected on the day of the yellow fever booster vaccination. These receptors were collected from a man aged 25 to 40 who received the YFV17D yellow fever vaccine. Each CDR3 is given with its conserved first and last residue.

j_gene,v_gene,CDR3aa
TRBJ2-1,TRBV5-1,CASRLAQSGSLNEQFF
TRBJ2-5,TRBV12-3/TRBV12-4,CASSRGTTQYF
TRBJ2-1,TRBV20-1,CSARVPGARNEQFF
TRBJ2-3,TRBV7-2,CASSLLSMSGTTDTQYF
TRBJ2-5,TRBV10-2,CASSSGLAGQETQYF
TRBJ2-7,TRBV6-5,CASRPSGGEQYF
TRBJ2-7,TRBV5-1,CASSLERWGSSYEQYF
TRBJ2-2,TRBV7-2,CASSIGRDTGELFF
TRBJ2-7,TRBV29-1,CSVLGRGVILGPQQYF
TRBJ2-7,TRBV20-1,CSALTSGAYEQYF
TRBJ2-3,TRBV7-2,CASSLDGQLTDTQYF
TRBJ2-6,TRBV7-3,CASSLGLSSGANVLTF
TRBJ2-1,TRBV5-1,CASSLAMHEQFF
TRBJ1-2,TRBV29-1,CSGKQGIGYGYTF
TRBJ2-1,TRBV4-3,CASTLAGGPQNEQFF
TRBJ2-1,TRBV3-1,CASSQSRTASSYNEQFF
TRBJ2-5,TRBV20-1,CSARGDSYYQETQYF
TRBJ2-7,TRBV27,CASRSLGQGAYEQYF
TRBJ2-1,TRBV5-1,CASKEGSYNEQFF
TRBJ2-3,TRBV7-9,CASSSDSGKYF
TRBJ2-1,TRBV9,CASSGGSTNYEQFF
TRBJ2-7,TRBV5-1,CASSSGTWGHEQYF
TRBJ2-7,TRBV5-1,CASSSTGRAYEQYF
TRBJ2-1,TRBV20-1,CSATSGLGYNEQFF
TRBJ1-4,TRBV10-3,CAISESQDEKLFF
TRBJ2-7,TRBV20-1,CSAREQTGTEQYF
TRBJ2-1,TRBV7-9,CASGISYNEQFF
TRBJ2-7,TRBV10-3,CAISESSGLAGGSYEQYF
TRBJ1-1,TRBV19,CASSSKYTEAFF
TRBJ2-1,TRBV5-1,CATRGLAGEQFF